This is a list of T cell receptor beta chains from one sample in a study of shared clonotypes between healthy human individuals. Data came from immunoSEQ multiplex PCR; TCRdb stores just in-frame clones and leaves some out. The repertoire holds 560,000 or so clones, with about 96% as singletons. The source material was naive CD8+ T cells sorted from blood. The source of these receptors is a woman younger than 45 in good health. Each CDR3 is given with its conserved first and last residue. The order of the fields is V gene, D gene, clone size, CDR3 protein. The D gene is left open where the match is weak. Some rows mark clone size as missing; the rest say once, few, many or name a class of expanded clone.

TRBV27	-	-	CASSLSASTDTQYF
TRBV28	TRBD1	once	CASKRMGQGYEQYF
TRBV4-1	-	-	CASGQGKGYEQYF
TRBV4-1	-	-	CASSQERRDNSYEQYF
TRBV14	TRBD1	-	CASSQSGTGFDEQYF
TRBV7-9	-	-	CASTQGSYNEQFF
TRBV5-1	-	-	CASGEDWASENGELFF
TRBV27	-	once	CASSLGRSYEQFF
TRBV27	-	-	CASSSFGQQSTDTQYF
TRBV13	-	-	CASSPHGEKLFF
TRBV7-9	TRBD2	-	CASSLASGRAYEQYF
TRBV7-9	TRBD1	-	CASSPQGVSYNEQFF
TRBV6-5	-	once	CASSYSIVNEKLFF
TRBV9	TRBD2	-	CASSVFLAENTGELFF
TRBV10-3	-	-	CAISERRTSTDTQYF
TRBV29-1	TRBD1	-	CSVSGPGQGGEKLFF
TRBV19	TRBD1	-	CASSYAIGTESYSNQPQHF
TRBV21-1	-	-	CASNSGRPPDTQYF
TRBV7-9	-	-	CASSSSAEKLFF
TRBV29-1	-	-	CSVDAESSGANVLTF
TRBV28	TRBD2	-	CASSFGMGGTYNEQFF
TRBV6-1	-	-	CASSEVFAAPDGYTF
TRBV7-9	TRBD2	once	CASSYSGSSHNEQFF
TRBV6-1	-	-	CASSGAGDGNTIYF
TRBV2	-	-	CASSVPGEAVAWNEQFF
TRBV27	TRBD1	-	CASSFVHGQGVYEQFF
TRBV28	-	-	CASSQRLNTGELFF
TRBV15	-	-	CATSTTGAEQYF
TRBV2	-	-	CASSEAPEWGFGYTF
TRBV28	-	-	CASSFAQDYTF
TRBV28	-	few	CASSPVGGNEAFF
TRBV7-6	-	-	CASSLEVSGELFF
TRBV27	TRBD1	-	CASSLSQGAHRREQYF
TRBV28	-	-	CASSLRGNTEAFF
TRBV9	-	-	CASSVEGHEQFF
TRBV27	TRBD1	once	CASSDRGGQPQHF
TRBV28	-	-	CASSLGLGEQYF
TRBV6-1	TRBD1	-	CASSEARKGTGGELFF
TRBV28	-	-	CASSPDLYGYTF
TRBV13	-	-	CASSLGGSPLHF
TRBV28	TRBD2	-	CASRTPGTRAHEQYF
TRBV6-6	-	-	CASSYSAGTYEQYF